This T cell receptor beta chain was profiled in a study of OX40 agonist ivuxolimab in advanced cancers. Study-level background: The patients' treatment was ivuxolimab, an agonistic anti-OX40 (CD134) antibody.

Researchers took blood at baseline, on cycle 4 day 1, and on cycle 7 day 1. Libraries were prepared by immunoSEQ multiplex PCR; TCRdb keeps only in-frame clonotypes and omits some of them. This sample yields around 62,000 clones, of which around 84% are seen a single time; 2.4% belongs to the top ten. The study's findings and limits: Relative to CD4+, CD8+ T cells held more expanded clones on average. By week 6 at 0.1 to 3.0 mg/kg, blood CD4+ and CD8+ T cells had expanded clonally.

In the case of this clone: Its antigen is unknown.

V was clipped by 8 bases and J by 0 bases; unmatched bases: 1. CDR1 MNHEY and CDR2 SVGAGI come from the germline V gene. This CDR3 comprises 14 residues. The chain combines TRBV6-5 with TRBJ2-6, with 7 bases identical to TRBD2. Here the sequenced sample was CD4+ or CD8+ T cells sorted from blood, taken in a trial of the OX40 agonist ivuxolimab. The TCR sequence derives from an adult with an advanced solid tumor such as melanoma, head and neck, liver or kidney cancer. The CDR3 loop reads CASGGDSGANVLTF. As DNA, the CDR3 is TGTGCCAGCGGGGGGGACTCTGGGGCCAACGTCCTGACTTTC.